The clone carrying this T cell receptor beta chain occurred a few times. Its antigen is unknown. Amplification of TCR alpha and beta CDR3 regions from RNA used iRepertoire nested multiplex PCR. Tissue mRNA or PBMC total RNA, about 95-450 ng, went into one-step reverse transcription and amplification. MiXCR, applied by TCRdb to the multiplex PCR reads, yields one record per CDR3 protein. This table holds 40,000 or so distinct CDR3 sequences, around 22% found once. V was shortened by 6 bases and J by 4 bases, with 19 bases between the two germline ends. The CDR3 totals 16 residues. These data are taken from a study of glioma-infiltrating T cells. Regarding the study as a whole: Gliomas, especially low-grade, showed above-expected tissue-blood divergence; non-neoplastic patients showed below. Tissue and blood shared very few CDR3 sequences.

The sequenced sample was glioma tissue, nonneoplastic brain tissue, or PBMCs (not recorded which). This sequence originates from a human donor with low-grade glioma or glioblastoma, undergoing nonglioma brain surgery, or in good health (not recorded which). The chain has TRBV12-3 or TRBV12-4 and TRBJ1-3, with TRBD1 as a possible D gene (6 bases). CDR3 amino acids: CASRRTGFDFGNTIYF. CDR3 DNA: TGTGCCAGCAGAAGAACAGGGTTTGATTTCGGAAACACCATATATTTT.